One and the same sample provided the 16 T cell receptor beta chains below, sequenced in a study of blood T cell repertoires in COVID-19. The data were produced by immunoSEQ multiplex PCR, yet TCRdb's version contains in-frame clones alone and is incomplete. The repertoire holds a few hundred thousand clones, with 80% to 85% as singletons. Sequences were obtained from PBMCs or T cells enriched from blood (not recorded which). These receptors were collected from a man aged 50-59 years who had recovered from COVID-19.

This clone has just one count. This chain's CDR3 is CATSDSTQGYYTEAFF. The CDR3 DNA sequence: TGTGCCACCAGTGATTCCACCCAGGGATATTACACTGAAGCTTTCTTT. The genes are TRBV24-1 and TRBJ1-1; D may be TRBD1 (5 bases). The CDR3 has 16 residues. Per germline, CDR1 KGHDR and CDR2 SFDVKD. Between the trimmed V and J ends, which lost 2 bases and 3 bases, there was a span of 15 bases.

The chain combines TRBV5-1 with TRBJ1-4; the D is unclear. The CDR3 contains 14 residues. V was clipped by 4 bases and J by 3 bases, with 10 bases between them. The germline V gene encodes CDR1 SGHRS and CDR2 YFSETQ. In DNA, the CDR3 is TGCGCCAGCAGCCTACGTGAGGCTAATGAAAAACTGTTTTTT. Translation: CASSLREANEKLFF.

The chain has TRBV18 and TRBJ2-5, with TRBD2 matching over 9 bases. The CDR3 contains 15 residues. CDR1 KGHSH and CDR2 LQKENI come from the germline V gene. Trimming removed 3 bases from V and 4 bases from J; junction bases left unmatched: 6. CDR3: CASSPKRGARETQYF. In nucleotides, the CDR3 is TGTGCCAGCTCACCGAAGCGGGGGGCCAGAGAGACCCAGTACTTC.

V usage is TRBV5-1 and J usage is TRBJ2-3; 15 bases are a match to TRBD2. The CDR3 length is 18 residues. In germline, CDR1 is SGHRS, CDR2 YFSETQ. V lost 4 bases and J lost 5; bases outside the gene matches: 11. CDR3 residues: CASSNGLAGGLGGDTQYF. For the CDR3, the DNA is TGCGCCAGCAGCAACGGACTAGCGGGAGGGCTCGGGGGAGATACGCAGTATTTT.

This CDR3 is CSASTSNTQYF. For the CDR3, the DNA is TGCAGTGCTAGCACTAGTAATACGCAGTATTTT. This chain links TRBV20-1 with TRBJ2-3; D may be TRBD2 (5 bases). The V end was cut by 3 bases, the J end by 7 bases, with 8 bases between. The germline gives CDR1 DFQATT, CDR2 SNEGSKA (reference sequence). CDR3 length equals 11 residues.

This clone has more than one count but fewer than ten. V usage is TRBV10-3 and J usage is TRBJ1-5; TRBD1 might be the D (5 bases). The V gene lost 2 bases and the J gene lost 5 bases, with 7 bases spanning the gap. The CDR3 sequence is 13 residues long. The V gene's germline CDR1 is ENHRY and CDR2 SYGVKD. The CDR3 coding sequence is TGTGCCATCAGTGAGATGACAGATCAGCCCCAGCATTTT. This translates into CAISEMTDQPQHF.

In its sample, this clone was seen once. The V and J genes are TRBV3-1 (or the pseudogene TRBV3-2) and TRBJ2-1, with a weak D call TRBD2 (5 bases). The V and J ends lost 4 bases and 7 bases respectively, with 17 bases between them. Per the germline V gene, CDR1 is LGHDT and CDR2 is YNNKEL (reference sequence). This CDR3 region has 15 residues. CDR3 coding DNA: TGTGCCAGCAGCCTCCGCGGGCCCGGCGGGAATGAGCAGTTCTTC. The encoded protein is CASSLRGPGGNEQFF.

The V gene is TRBV7-8, the J gene TRBJ2-4; TRBD2 is a possible D gene (6 bases). CDR3 length equals 14 residues. Germline-derived CDR1 and CDR2 are SGHVS and FQNEAQ. Trimming took 5 bases from V and 4 from J, leaving 12 bases between them. This CDR3 reads CASSPGTQKNIQYF. The CDR3 nucleotides are TGTGCCAGCAGCCCCGGGACTCAAAAAAACATTCAGTACTTC.

The chain recombines TRBV25-1 with TRBJ2-1; 11 positions match TRBD1. Per the germline V gene, CDR1 is MGHDK and CDR2 is SYGVNS. Trimming at V came to 3 bases and at J to 8 bases, leaving 6 bases not matched to a gene. The CDR3 has 15 amino acids. CDR3 in amino acids: CASSDGQGAQYEQFF. Here the CDR3 DNA reads TGTGCCAGCAGTGATGGACAGGGGGCGCAGTATGAGCAGTTCTTC.

V and J are TRBV29-1 and TRBJ2-7; TRBD1 might be the D (5 bases). The CDR3 is 12 residues long. CDR1 and CDR2 (germline): SQVTM, ANQGSEA. Between the trimmed V and J ends, which lost 4 bases and 5 bases, there was a span of 12 bases. The CDR3 region is CSVVRGKNEQYF. The CDR3, as DNA: TGCAGCGTTGTTAGGGGAAAGAACGAGCAGTACTTC.

CDR3 nucleotide sequence: TGCAGCGTTGCCCAGGGGTCTATGAACACTGAAGCTTTCTTT. Amino acids: CSVAQGSMNTEAFF. The rearrangement links TRBV29-1 to TRBJ1-1; possible D gene TRBD1, 6 bases. Germline V lookup: CDR1 SQVTM, CDR2 ANQGSEA. Trimming stripped 4 bases from V and 0 bases from J, with 12 bases between. The CDR3 covers 14 residues. The entire variable domain, with the rest obtained from reference TRBV29-1 and TRBJ1-1, is as follows: SAVISQKPSRDICQRGTSLTIQCQVDSQVTMMFWYRQQPGQSLTLIATANQGSEATYESGFVIDKFPISRPNLTFSTLTVSNMSPEDSSIYLCSVAQGSMNTEAFFGQGTRLTVV.

The chain is built from TRBV5-5 and TRBJ2-2; 7 nucleotides match TRBD1. The trim removed 0 bases at V and 3 bases at J, leaving 11 bases unmatched. CDR1 is SGHKS, CDR2 YYEKEE, per germline (reference sequence). This CDR3 has 18 residues. Written as DNA, the CDR3 is TGTGCCAGCAGCTTGGCGTCCGCGGTACAGGGGTACACCGGGGAGCTGTTTTTT. As protein: CASSLASAVQGYTGELFF. Filled out from reference TRBV5-5 and TRBJ2-2, the complete variable domain reads DAGVTQSPTHLIKTRGQQVTLRCSPISGHKSVSWYQQVLGQGPQFIFQYYEKEERGRGNFPDRFSARQFPNYSSELNVNALLLGDSALYLCASSLASAVQGYTGELFFGEGSRLTVL.

The chain carries TRBV6-5 and TRBJ1-2, with a tentative D call TRBD1 (6 bases). V shed 0 bases and J shed 4 bases, with 12 bases lying between them. The CDR3 is 15 residues long. CDR1 is MNHEY, CDR2 SVGAGI, per germline. In nucleotides, the CDR3 is TGTGCCAGCAGTTACTCAGCAGGGGCAGGCTATGGCTACACCTTC. The encoded protein is CASSYSAGAGYGYTF.

The chain employs TRBV3-1 (or the pseudogene TRBV3-2) and TRBJ2-7; TRBD1 aligns across 7 bases. The CDR3 loop spans 14 amino acids. In germline, CDR1 is LGHDT, CDR2 YNNKEL (reference sequence). Trimming took 6 bases from V and 7 from J; bases not matched to a gene: 12. CDR3 nucleotides: TGTGCCAGCAGACAACCGGGACAGTTTCGAGAGCAGTACTTC. Protein: CASRQPGQFREQYF.

This clone has more than one count but fewer than ten. The J gene is TRBJ1-3, the V gene TRBV5-6, with D perhaps matching TRBD1 (5 bases). Trimming shortened V by 4 bases and J by 2 bases, and 16 bases separated the two germline ends. CDR1 is SGHDT and CDR2 is YYEEEE in the germline V gene. The CDR3 covers 16 residues. CDR3: CASSHNPGLTGNTIYF. The DNA for the CDR3 is TGTGCCAGCAGCCACAATCCAGGGTTGACTGGAAACACCATATATTTT.

The table lists this clone with a few counts. J is TRBJ1-1 and V is TRBV19; D unclear. The length of the CDR3 is 14 residues. Germline assignment: CDR1 LNHDA and CDR2 SQIVND (reference sequence). The germline V and J ends were trimmed by 4 bases and 3 bases, with 12 bases remaining between them. The CDR3: CASSKGRADTEAFF. The DNA of the CDR3 is TGTGCCAGTAGTAAGGGTCGAGCGGACACTGAAGCTTTCTTT. Drawing the rest from reference TRBV19 and TRBJ1-1, the complete variable domain is DGGITQSPKYLFRKEGQNVTLSCEQNLNHDAMYWYRQDPGQGLRLIYYSQIVNDFQKGDIAEGYSVSREKKESFPLTVTSAQKNPTAFYLCASSKGRADTEAFFGQGTRLTVV.